What follows are 11 T cell receptor beta chains derived from one specimen sequenced in a study of blood T cell repertoires in COVID-19. Method: immunoSEQ multiplex PCR; TCRdb's copy keeps in-frame clones and lacks some. The sample records more than 25,000 clones, 86% being singletons. The sample taken for sequencing was peripheral blood. These receptors all stem from a human donor with active COVID-19. The donor label of this sample is uncertain.

The chain joins TRBV11-3 to TRBJ2-7; TRBD2 agrees at 12 bases. With 5 bases clipped from V and 4 bases from J, the junction kept 15 bases outside the gene matches. Per germline, CDR1 SGHNT and CDR2 YENEEA. The CDR3 runs to 18 residues. The CDR3 nucleotides are TGTGCCAGCAGCCCCAGCCCCTTTTATACTAGCGGGAGGTACGAGCAGTACTTC. This sequence encodes CASSPSPFYTSGRYEQYF.

This chain uses TRBV30 with TRBJ1-6; D ambiguous. There are 15 residues in the CDR3. Between the trimmed V and J ends, which lost 3 bases and 0 bases, there was a span of 9 bases. Per germline, CDR1 GTSNPN and CDR2 SVGIG (reference sequence). The CDR3 DNA sequence: TGTGCCTGGAGACAGAAGAGCTCCTATAATTCACCCCTCCACTTT. Translating it yields CAWRQKSSYNSPLHF.

V gene TRBV4-2 combines with J gene TRBJ2-7; 11 positions match TRBD2. The CDR3 has 16 amino acids. Germline V gives CDR1 LGHNA, CDR2 YNFKEQ. The V and J ends lost 0 bases and 2 bases, in that order; junction bases with no gene match: 3. Here the CDR3 DNA reads TGTGCCAGCAGCCAAGATAATAGCGGGAGGGCCTACGAGCAGTACTTC. It is translated as CASSQDNSGRAYEQYF.

The V and J genes are TRBV4-1 and TRBJ2-7; 10 bases align to TRBD2. The CDR3 sequence is 17 residues long. CDR1 and CDR2 from the germline V gene are MGHRA and YSYEKL. V trimming: 1 base; J trimming: 2 bases; junction bases outside the gene matches: 8. This CDR3 is CASSQVDSGGLPYEQYF. The CDR3 DNA reads TGCGCCAGCAGCCAAGTGGATAGCGGGGGGTTACCCTACGAGCAGTACTTC.

CDR3 loop: CASSLDSLAGLNLYNEQFF. DNA of the CDR3: TGTGCCAGCAGCTTAGATTCGCTGGCGGGCCTTAATCTCTACAATGAGCAGTTCTTC. The chain links TRBV11-2 to TRBJ2-1, with a weak D call TRBD2 (5 bases). Germline CDR1 SGHAT, CDR2 FQNNGV. The CDR3 is 19 amino acids. Trimming cost V 0 bases and J 3 bases, with 21 bases left between them.

This chain links TRBV19 with TRBJ2-7; possibly TRBD2 for D (6 bases). The V gene lost 7 bases and the J gene lost 7 bases, with 17 bases spanning the gap. This CDR3 has 13 residues. CDR1 and CDR2 (germline): LNHDA, SQIVND (reference sequence). The CDR3 nucleotides are TGTGCCAGTACTGCGGGCGGGACTGAAGAGCAGTACTTC. Protein sequence: CASTAGGTEEQYF.

The CDR3, as DNA: TGCAGTGCTAGTAAGCTCCTAGCGGTAGATACGCAGTATTTT. It yields the protein CSASKLLAVDTQYF. The J gene is TRBJ2-3, the V gene TRBV20-1; 7 bases map to TRBD2. From germline, CDR1 is DFQATT and CDR2 SNEGSKA (reference sequence). There are 14 residues in the CDR3. J was trimmed by 5 bases and V by 3 bases; bases with no gene match: 8.

The chain recombines TRBV5-1 with TRBJ2-7; 7 bases agree with TRBD1. Per the germline V gene, CDR1 is SGHRS and CDR2 is YFSETQ. This CDR3 has 15 amino acids. Trimming took 0 bases from V and 6 from J; bases not matched to a gene: 9. DNA of the CDR3: TGCGCCAGCAGCTTGGAATCGGGACAGTCCCCCGAGCAGTACTTC. It specifies CASSLESGQSPEQYF. The whole variable domain, filled in from reference TRBV5-1 and TRBJ2-7, reads KAGVTQTPRYLIKTRGQQVTLSCSPISGHRSVSWYQQTPGQGLQFLFEYFSETQRNKGNFPGRFSGRQFSNSRSEMNVSTLELGDSALYLCASSLESGQSPEQYFGPGTRLTVT.

The gene calls are TRBV3-1 (or the pseudogene TRBV3-2) and TRBJ1-2; unclear D gene. Trimming took off 1 base at V and 3 bases at J, with 3 bases between the two ends. CDR3 length equals 12 residues. CDR1 is LGHDT, CDR2 YNNKEL, per germline (reference sequence). Here the CDR3 reads CASSQGDYGYTF. DNA for the CDR3: TGTGCCAGCAGCCAAGGAGACTATGGCTACACCTTC.

The chain joins TRBV5-1 to TRBJ2-2; 7 bases are shared with TRBD1. The CDR3 is 18 residues long. V was clipped by 4 bases and J by 2 bases; unmatched bases: 14. CDR1 and CDR2 from the germline V gene are SGHRS and YFSETQ. CDR3 nucleotides: TGCGCCAGCAGCCCAGGGGGACGGACGCTGGGTAACACCGGGGAGCTGTTTTTT. It specifies CASSPGGRTLGNTGELFF.

This clone was seen only once. This chain joins TRBV6-5 and TRBJ1-1, with TRBD1 matching 10 bases. This CDR3 spans 15 amino acids. Per the germline V gene, CDR1 is MNHEY and CDR2 is SVGAGI. J lost 12 bases, V lost 6 bases, and 16 bases had no gene match. CDR3 amino acids: CASRPRPGTGVVTFF. CDR3 DNA: TGTGCCAGCAGGCCACGCCCCGGGACAGGGGTGGTGACTTTCTTT.